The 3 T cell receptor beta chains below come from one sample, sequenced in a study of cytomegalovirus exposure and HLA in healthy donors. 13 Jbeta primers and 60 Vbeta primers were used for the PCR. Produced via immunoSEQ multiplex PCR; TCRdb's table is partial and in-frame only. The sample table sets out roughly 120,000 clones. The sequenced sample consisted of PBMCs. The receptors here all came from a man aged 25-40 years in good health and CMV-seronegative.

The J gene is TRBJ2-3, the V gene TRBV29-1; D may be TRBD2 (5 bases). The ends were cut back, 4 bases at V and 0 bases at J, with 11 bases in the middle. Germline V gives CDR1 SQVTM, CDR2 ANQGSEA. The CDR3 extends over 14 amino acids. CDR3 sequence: CSVVLGGSTDTQYF. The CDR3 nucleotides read TGCAGCGTTGTTCTAGGAGGTAGCACAGATACGCAGTATTTT.

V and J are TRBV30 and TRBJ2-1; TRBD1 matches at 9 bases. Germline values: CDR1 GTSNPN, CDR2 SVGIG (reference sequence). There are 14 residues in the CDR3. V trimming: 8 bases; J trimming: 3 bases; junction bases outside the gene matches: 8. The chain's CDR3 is CAAGRTGDYNEQFF. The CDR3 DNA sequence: TGTGCCGCAGGGAGGACAGGGGACTACAATGAGCAGTTCTTC.

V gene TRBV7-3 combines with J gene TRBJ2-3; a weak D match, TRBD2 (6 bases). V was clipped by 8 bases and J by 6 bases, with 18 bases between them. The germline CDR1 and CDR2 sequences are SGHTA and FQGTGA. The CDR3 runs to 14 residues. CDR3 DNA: TGTGCCAGCCGTAAGCGGGTCGATTCGGATACGCAGTATTTT. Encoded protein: CASRKRVDSDTQYF.